One and the same sample provided the 4 T cell receptor beta chains below, sequenced in a study of blood T cell repertoires in COVID-19. TCRdb keeps only in-frame clones here, not all; method: immunoSEQ multiplex PCR. Of about 480,000 clones in the sample, roughly 85% were seen once. The sequencing sample was made of PBMCs or T cells enriched from blood (not recorded which). Source of these receptors: a woman under 30 with acute COVID-19.

V gene TRBV27 combines with J gene TRBJ1-4; D call uncertain. CDR1 is MNHEY, CDR2 SMNVEV, per germline (reference sequence). The CDR3 length is 13 residues. With 6 bases removed from V and 7 bases from J, the gap between germline ends came to 12 bases. Here the CDR3 reads CASSSLALEKLFF. The CDR3 region has the DNA TGTGCCAGCAGCTCCTTGGCCCTTGAAAAACTGTTTTTT.

The chain has TRBV14 and TRBJ2-7; possibly TRBD1 for D (5 bases). The CDR3 contains 16 residues. CDR1 is SGHDN and CDR2 is FVKESK in the germline V gene. The germline V and J ends were trimmed by 1 base and 0 bases, with 13 bases remaining between them. This CDR3 reads CASSQGWTHSSYEQYF. The CDR3 bases are TGTGCCAGCAGCCAAGGTTGGACACATAGCTCCTACGAGCAGTACTTC.

In this sample, this clone turned up once. Written as DNA, the CDR3 is TGTGCCAGCAGTTTTTCAGTATGGGAGGCCCTCCACTTT. Its translation: CASSFSVWEALHF. V usage is TRBV28 and J usage is TRBJ1-6; no reliable D call. Germline loops: CDR1 MDHEN, CDR2 SYDVKM. Trimming removed 3 bases at V and 14 bases at J, with 14 bases between. The CDR3 covers 13 residues.

The chain employs TRBV7-9 and TRBJ2-5, with D maybe TRBD2 (7 bases). This CDR3 is built from 15 residues. Germline loops: CDR1 SEHNR, CDR2 FQNEAQ (reference sequence). The ends were cut back, 5 bases at V and 7 bases at J, with 20 bases in the middle. DNA of the CDR3: TGTGCCAGCAGCCCAAGGGGGGAGGGCCCAAGGACCCAGTACTTC. Translation: CASSPRGEGPRTQYF.